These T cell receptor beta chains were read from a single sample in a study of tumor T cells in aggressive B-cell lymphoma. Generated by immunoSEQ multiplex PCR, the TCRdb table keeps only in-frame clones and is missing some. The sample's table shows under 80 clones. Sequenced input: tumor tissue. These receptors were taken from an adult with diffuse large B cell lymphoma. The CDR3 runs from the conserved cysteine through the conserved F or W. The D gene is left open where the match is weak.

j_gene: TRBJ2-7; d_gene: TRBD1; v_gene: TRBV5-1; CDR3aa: CASSPDRGEQYF; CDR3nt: TGCGCCAGCAGCCCAGACAGGGGCGAGCAGTACTTC
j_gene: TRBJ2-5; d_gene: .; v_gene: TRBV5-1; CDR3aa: CASSFWDTPQETQYF; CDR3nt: TGCGCCAGCAGCTTCTGGGACACCCCCCAAGAGACCCAGTACTTC